The 27 T cell receptor beta chains reported below all come from one sample, sequenced in a study of post-analysis software for immune sequencing data. Study-wide results and caveats: Roughly five TRBV segments were significantly more frequent in patients than in controls. TRBV5-6, TRBV5-1 and TRBV20-1 were among these segments.

Tagging with unique molecular identifiers was a feature of the TCR beta cDNA libraries. Each CDR3 protein gets one entry after TCRdb re-called the PCR reads with MiXCR. The data show about 180,000 distinct CDR3 sequences, about 30% seen once. Their antigen targets remain unknown. The specimen was blood. These receptors all stem from a girl aged 5 to 17 with multiple sclerosis.

A few counts support this clonotype. The J gene is TRBJ2-5, the V gene TRBV3-1, with 7 bases fitting TRBD1. V gave up 0 bases and J gave up 4 bases; unmatched junction bases: 5. CDR1 is LGHDT, CDR2 YNNKEL, per germline (reference sequence). The CDR3 runs 15 residues. Written as DNA, the CDR3 is TGTGCCAGCAGCCAAGATCTAGGGGGCACAGAGACCCAGTACTTC. It codes for CASSQDLGGTETQYF.

The V and J genes are TRBV10-3 and TRBJ1-1; D is possibly TRBD1 (5 bases). Per germline, CDR1 ENHRY and CDR2 SYGVKD. The ends were cut back, 3 bases at V and 4 bases at J, with 15 bases in the middle. The CDR3 runs to 15 residues. In nucleotides, the CDR3 is TGTGCCATCAGTGACGGGACGGACCTTGGCACTGAAGCTTTCTTT. This gives the protein CAISDGTDLGTEAFF.

This clonotype was counted a single time. Mismatch with germline at one junction end may stem from a read error. The gene calls are TRBV28 and TRBJ2-5; D is perhaps TRBD2 (5 bases). The CDR3 extends over 14 amino acids. Germline values: CDR1 MDHEN, CDR2 SYDVKM. CDR3 residues: CASSLEIEGETQYF. CDR3 sequence (DNA): TGTGCTAGCAGTTTAGAGATTGAGGGAGAGACCCAGTACTTC.

In this sample, this clonotype turned up a few times. This chain connects TRBV14 to TRBJ2-1; D is ambiguous. V gave up 0 bases and J gave up 9 bases, with 3 bases separating them. Germline loops: CDR1 SGHDN, CDR2 FVKESK. The CDR3 contains 11 residues. The CDR3 here is CASSQDGEQFF. The CDR3 DNA reads TGTGCCAGCAGCCAAGACGGTGAGCAGTTCTTC.

V and J are TRBV30 and TRBJ1-5, with D possibly TRBD1 on 5 matching bases. There are 13 residues in the CDR3. Trimming cost V 8 bases and J 4 bases, with 15 bases left between them. CDR1 GTSNPN and CDR2 SVGIG come from the germline V gene (reference sequence). In DNA form, the CDR3 reads TGTGCCCGCCCCCGGACACAAAATCAGCCCCAGCATTTT. Translating it yields CARPRTQNQPQHF.

The chain links TRBV7-9 to TRBJ1-1; TRBD1 agrees at 9 bases. Germline lookup yields CDR1 SEHNR and CDR2 FQNEAQ (reference sequence). Trimming removed 4 bases from V and 1 base from J; junction bases left unmatched: 13. The CDR3 covers 18 residues. The CDR3 bases are TGTGCCAGCAGCTGGTACCCGGGACAGGGCTACTGGAACACTGAAGCTTTCTTT. This encodes CASSWYPGQGYWNTEAFF.

A few counts support this clonotype. The chain uses TRBV12-3 or TRBV12-4 and TRBJ1-5; D remains ambiguous. CDR3 length equals 19 residues. Deletions cut 3 bases from V and 0 bases from J, with 21 bases between. The CDR3 is CASSFRAEVLFHSNQPQHF. The CDR3 DNA reads as TGTGCCAGCAGTTTTCGGGCCGAGGTGCTCTTCCATAGCAATCAGCCCCAGCATTTT.

This clonotype occurred a few times. A junction end diverges from the germline sequence, so it may reflect a read error. The CDR3 bases are TGTGCCAGCAGCGAGCGGGACACCCTAGCCAAAAGCATTCAGTACTTC. Amino acids: CASSERDTLAKSIQYF. The J gene is TRBJ2-4, the V gene TRBV9, with D perhaps TRBD2 (7 bases). CDR3 length: 16 amino acids. Germline V gene data show CDR1 as SGDLS and CDR2 as YYNGEE.

On this clonotype: Since a much larger clone is just one base distant, this may be a read error. The chain joins TRBV6-1 to TRBJ2-1, with D uncertain. Germline-derived CDR1 and CDR2 are MNHNS and SASEGT. This CDR3 is 13 amino acids long. Written as DNA, the CDR3 is TGTGCCGGCAGTGGAGACGGGCACAATGAGCAGTTCTTC. Translation gives CAGSGDGHNEQFF.

This chain uses TRBV7-2 with TRBJ2-5; the match to TRBD2 covers 10 bases. CDR1 SGHTA and CDR2 FQGNSA come from the germline V gene. The J segment lost 3 bases and the V segment lost 6 bases, leaving 1 base of the junction unmatched. The CDR3 is 13 amino acids. The CDR3 DNA sequence: TGTGCCAGCAGAACTAGCGGGAAAGAGACCCAGTACTTC. This encodes CASRTSGKETQYF.

Ten or more counts support this clonotype. The J gene is TRBJ2-6, the V gene TRBV7-9; no firm D call. Germline V gives CDR1 SEHNR, CDR2 FQNEAQ (reference sequence). The length of the CDR3 is 14 residues. CDR3 in DNA: TGTGTGGGTTCGTCTAACTCTGGGGCCAACGTCCTGACTTTC. This gives the protein CVGSSNSGANVLTF.

This clonotype appeared a few times. CDR3 sequence reads: CASSSTSGGPYEQYF. CDR3 DNA: TGCGCCAGCAGCTCCACTAGCGGGGGGCCCTACGAGCAGTACTTC. This chain connects TRBV5-1 to TRBJ2-7; TRBD2 aligns across 12 bases. In germline, CDR1 is SGHRS, CDR2 YFSETQ. Trimming at V came to 3 bases and at J to 2 bases, leaving 3 bases not matched to a gene. This CDR3 is built from 15 residues.

This clonotype was found many times. This rearrangement joins TRBV20-1 to TRBJ1-2; no clear D gene. Per germline, CDR1 DFQATT and CDR2 SNEGSKA (reference sequence). This CDR3 is built from 11 residues. V lost 4 bases, J lost 1 base, and 4 bases lay in between. CDR3 amino acids: CSAIFNYGYTF. The CDR3 coding sequence is TGCAGTGCTATTTTTAACTATGGCTACACCTTC.

The chain joins TRBV4-1 to TRBJ1-1, with 9 positions matching TRBD1. The junction had 7 bases not matched to a gene; V was cut back by 1 base and J by 1 base. CDR3 length equals 17 residues. Germline CDR1 reads MGHRA; CDR2 reads YSYEKL. The CDR3 DNA reads as TGCGCCAGCAGCCAAGGCCCGACAGGGGGTACGAACACTGAAGCTTTCTTT. Amino acid sequence: CASSQGPTGGTNTEAFF.

This clonotype occurred many times. The J gene is TRBJ2-3, the V gene TRBV7-2; no firm D call. Trimming removed 0 bases at V and 2 bases at J, with 9 bases between. This CDR3 has 15 amino acids. Germline V lookup: CDR1 SGHTA, CDR2 FQGNSA. The chain's CDR3 is CASSLAGDNTDTQYF. The CDR3 DNA reads as TGTGCCAGCAGCTTAGCGGGCGATAACACAGATACGCAGTATTTT.

This chain connects TRBV5-1 to TRBJ2-1; 11 bases agree with TRBD2. V dropped 6 bases and J dropped 0; count of bases not matched to a gene: 11. The germline CDR1 and CDR2 sequences are SGHRS and YFSETQ. This CDR3 has 18 residues. CDR3 in amino acids: CASNFGTSGRSSYNEQFF. The CDR3 nucleotides are TGCGCCAGCAACTTCGGGACTAGCGGCCGGAGCTCCTACAATGAGCAGTTCTTC.

This clonotype was counted at least ten times. V is TRBV4-2 and J is TRBJ2-7; the match to TRBD2 covers 9 bases. The CDR3 runs 16 residues. Germline CDR1 and CDR2: LGHNA and YNFKEQ. V shed 0 bases and J 3 bases; nucleotides not matched to a gene: 6. CDR3 residues: CASSQEGELAGYEQYF. The CDR3 DNA reads as TGTGCCAGCAGCCAAGAGGGCGAACTAGCGGGCTACGAGCAGTACTTC.

This clonotype was found a few times. The chain combines TRBV5-1 with TRBJ1-5; D may be TRBD1 (5 bases). CDR3 size: 13 residues. CDR1 and CDR2 (germline): SGHRS, YFSETQ. The V gene lost 2 bases and the J gene lost 7 bases, with 10 bases spanning the gap. CDR3 loop: CASSLRGWQPQHF. The CDR3 DNA reads as TGCGCCAGCAGCTTAAGGGGTTGGCAGCCCCAGCATTTT.

This clonotype was seen repeatedly, ten times or more. The rearrangement uses TRBV7-9 and TRBJ1-2; TRBD1 might be the D (5 bases). V was cut by 4 bases and J by 2 bases, with 14 bases left in between. Germline CDR1 reads SEHNR; CDR2 reads FQNEAQ (reference sequence). CDR3 length equals 15 residues. CDR3 sequence (DNA): TGTGCCAGCAGCTCCCCCGACAGACCGAACTATGGCTACACCTTC. It codes for CASSSPDRPNYGYTF.

This clonotype has more than one count but fewer than ten. This chain connects TRBV10-3 to TRBJ1-4; no definite D call. CDR1 is ENHRY and CDR2 is SYGVKD in the germline V gene. V gave up 6 bases and J gave up 8 bases, with 16 bases separating them. This CDR3 has 14 amino acids. The CDR3 DNA reads TGTGCCATCAGCGGAGAGGCGGTGGGGGAAAAACTGTTTTTT. Encoded protein: CAISGEAVGEKLFF.

This clonotype was detected ten times or more. This sequence joins TRBV4-1 and TRBJ2-1, with TRBD2 matching over 10 bases. V dropped 3 bases and J dropped 7; count of bases not matched to a gene: 12. Germline V CDR1 and CDR2: MGHRA, YSYEKL. CDR3 length: 17 residues. The CDR3 here is CASSHTTGLAGENEQFF. The CDR3 DNA sequence: TGCGCCAGCAGCCATACAACAGGGCTAGCGGGAGAAAATGAGCAGTTCTTC.

This sequence joins TRBV7-9 and TRBJ2-7, with 9 bases lining up with TRBD2. The germline CDR1 and CDR2 sequences are SEHNR and FQNEAQ (reference sequence). CDR3 size: 15 residues. Trimming took 7 bases from V and 3 from J; bases not matched to a gene: 10. This CDR3 is CASIPGASGVYEQYF. The CDR3 bases are TGTGCCAGCATCCCTGGGGCTAGCGGGGTCTACGAGCAGTACTTC.

Points on this clonotype: Possible read error: a much larger clone is one base away. The CDR3 DNA reads as TGCGCCAGCAGCTTGCCACGGACCTACGAGCAGTACTTC. Its translation: CASSLPRTYEQYF. The J gene is TRBJ2-5, the V gene TRBV5-1; D is unclear. The DNA matches TRBJ2-7 better at its end, which makes the J call doubtful. This CDR3 comprises 13 residues. Per the germline V gene, CDR1 is SGHRS and CDR2 is YFSETQ.

The CDR3 bases are TGCGCCAGCAGCCAAGATAAGCAACCGCGGGGGTACGGCTACACCTTC. It specifies CASSQDKQPRGYGYTF. V usage is TRBV4-1 and J usage is TRBJ1-2; D is perhaps TRBD1 (5 bases). Germline CDR1 MGHRA, CDR2 YSYEKL. There are 16 residues in the CDR3. With 0 bases removed from V and 8 bases from J, the gap between germline ends came to 19 bases.

This clonotype was counted only a few times. This may be a read error, as it is one base from a much larger clone. The chain joins TRBV7-8 to TRBJ2-7, with TRBD2 identical over 8 bases. Germline trimming cut 6 bases from V and 1 base from J; bases unmatched to any gene: 20. CDR3 size: 19 residues. Germline V gene lookup returns CDR1 SGHVS and CDR2 FQNEAQ. The CDR3 loop reads CASSHISRSGSGGSYEQYF. CDR3 sequence (DNA): TGTGCCAGCAGTCACATCAGTCGAAGCGGGAGTGGAGGGTCCTACGAGCAGTACTTC.

On this clonotype itself: This sequence may be a read error, since a much larger clone differs from it by one base. V gene TRBV12-3 or TRBV12-4 combines with J gene TRBJ2-7; no clear D gene. The CDR3 is made up of 12 amino acids. The chain's CDR3 is CASSPLTYERYF. The CDR3 DNA reads as TGTGCCAGCAGCCCCCTCACTTACGAGCGGTACTTC.

The chain combines TRBV5-1 with TRBJ2-1, with 7 bases identical to TRBD2. The V segment lost 0 bases and the J segment 7 bases; nucleotides outside the gene matches: 7. In germline, CDR1 is SGHRS, CDR2 YFSETQ. This CDR3 region has 15 residues. In DNA, the CDR3 is TGCGCCAGCAGCTTGGAATCGGGGAGGGCTAATGAGCAGTTCTTC. Translating it yields CASSLESGRANEQFF.